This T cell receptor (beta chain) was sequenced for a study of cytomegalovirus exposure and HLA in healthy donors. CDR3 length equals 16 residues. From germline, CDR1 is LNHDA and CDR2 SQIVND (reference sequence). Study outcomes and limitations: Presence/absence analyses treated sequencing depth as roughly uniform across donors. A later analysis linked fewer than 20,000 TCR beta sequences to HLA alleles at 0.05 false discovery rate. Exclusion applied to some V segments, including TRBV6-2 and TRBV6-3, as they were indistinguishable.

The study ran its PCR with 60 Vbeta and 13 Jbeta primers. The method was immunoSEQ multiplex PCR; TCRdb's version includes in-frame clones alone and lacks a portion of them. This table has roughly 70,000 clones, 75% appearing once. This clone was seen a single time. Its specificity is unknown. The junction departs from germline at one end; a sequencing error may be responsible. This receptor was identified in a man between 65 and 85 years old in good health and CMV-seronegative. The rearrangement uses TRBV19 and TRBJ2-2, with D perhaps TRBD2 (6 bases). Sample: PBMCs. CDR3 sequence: CASNLGAGTYTEELFF. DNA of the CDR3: TGTGCCAGTAACCTAGGGGCGGGGACCTACACCGAGGAGCTGTTTTTT.